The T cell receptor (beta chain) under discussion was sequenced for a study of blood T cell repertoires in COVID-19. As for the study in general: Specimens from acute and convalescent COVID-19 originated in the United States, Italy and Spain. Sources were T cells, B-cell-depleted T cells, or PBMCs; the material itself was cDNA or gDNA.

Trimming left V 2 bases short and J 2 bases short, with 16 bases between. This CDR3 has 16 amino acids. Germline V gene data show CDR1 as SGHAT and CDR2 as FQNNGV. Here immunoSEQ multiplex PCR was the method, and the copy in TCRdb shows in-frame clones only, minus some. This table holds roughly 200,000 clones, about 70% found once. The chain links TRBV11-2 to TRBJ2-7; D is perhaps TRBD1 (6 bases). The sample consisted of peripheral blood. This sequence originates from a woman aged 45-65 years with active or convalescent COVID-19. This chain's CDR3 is CASSLSRTAIPYEQYF. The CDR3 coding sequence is TGTGCCAGCAGCTTATCCAGGACAGCGATCCCCTACGAGCAGTACTTC. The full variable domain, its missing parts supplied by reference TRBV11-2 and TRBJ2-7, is EAGVAQSPRYKIIEKRQSVAFWCNPISGHATLYWYQQILGQGPKLLIQFQNNGVVDDSQLPKDRFSAERLKGVDSTLKIQPAKLEDSAVYLCASSLSRTAIPYEQYFGPGTRLTVT.